This T cell receptor (beta chain) was sequenced during a study of CD8 T cells in Susac syndrome. This clonotype appeared once. TCR beta sequencing covered blood CD8+ and CD4+ T cells. The multiple sclerosis controls were treatment-naive patients with relapsing-remitting disease that was stable or active. TEMRA cells were FACS-enriched, unlike CD8+ and CD4+ T cells, which were negatively isolated. Trimming cost V 6 bases and J 6 bases, with 14 bases left between them. This CDR3 region has 13 residues. RNA, at about 0.45 to 1 ug, was reverse transcribed with random hexamers. Multiplex PCR with immunoSEQ amplified the TCR beta CDR3 across 54 Vbeta and 13 Jbeta. TCRdb analysed the immunoSEQ multiplex PCR reads with MiXCR anew, one entry per CDR3 protein. This sample carries 110,000 or so distinct CDR3 sequences, more than 85% of them seen once, and the ten largest clones take 0.093%.

The TCR originated in a human donor with multiple sclerosis. The V call is TRBV12-3 or TRBV12-4, the J call TRBJ1-2; D possibly corresponds to TRBD1 (5 bases). The specimen was CD4+ T cells from PBMCs. The CDR3 reads CASSFTQGDGYTF. The CDR3 DNA reads TGTGCCAGCAGCTTCACGCAGGGTGATGGCTACACCTTC.